A single T cell receptor (beta chain) is shown here with its context. This sample was included in a study of blood T cell repertoires in COVID-19. About the study: Collection of acute and convalescent COVID-19 samples took place in the United States, Italy and Spain.

Using immunoSEQ multiplex PCR, the repertoire was profiled, and TCRdb retains in-frame clones only, with some absent. The table records 310,000 or so clones, approximately 86% of them present only once. The V gene lost 1 base and the J gene lost 2 bases, with 13 bases spanning the gap. This CDR3 is 15 amino acids long. Per germline, CDR1 SGHRS and CDR2 YFSETQ. The TCR originated in a woman aged 50 to 65 who had recovered from COVID-19. This rearrangement joins TRBV5-1 to TRBJ2-7; D is perhaps TRBD2 (7 bases). Input material: peripheral blood. DNA of the CDR3: TGCGCCAGCAGCTTGTGGGAGGGGGTAGCCTACGAGCAGTACTTC. This codes for CASSLWEGVAYEQYF.